This TCR beta chain was sequenced during a study of shared T cell receptors in the human thymus. The table came from immunoSEQ multiplex PCR; TCRdb's copy has only in-frame clones and leaves some out. Of hundreds of thousands of clones listed, roughly 90% are singletons. The CDR3 loop spans 13 amino acids. The V gene's germline CDR1 is MDHEN and CDR2 SYDVKM. V lost 6 bases, J lost 6 bases, and 12 bases lay in between. These data are also associated with another study on human thymus T cells.

Material: thymocytes. The TCR originated in a boy in the first two years of life with a congenital heart defect. V and J are TRBV28 and TRBJ2-1; D gene ambiguous. The CDR3 coding sequence is TGTGCCAGCAGCCCTACCCATGGCAATGAGCAGTTCTTC. This codes for CASSPTHGNEQFF.